This entry concerns a single T cell receptor beta chain. What it binds is unknown. Germline loops: CDR1 MDHEN, CDR2 SYDVKM. The CDR3 runs to 15 residues. V was shortened by 5 bases and J by 4 bases, with 15 bases between the two germline ends. These data belong to a study of T cell responses to AZD1222 COVID-19 vaccine. General observations from the study: Nearly half of the spike-specific TCRs reportedly recognize variant regions that carry no mutations.

TCRdb's table, derived via immunoSEQ multiplex PCR, lists solely in-frame clones and lacks some. The repertoire holds over 120,000 clones, with roughly 92% as singletons. This clonotype originated in an adult who received the AZD1222 COVID-19 vaccine. Specimen: peripheral blood, collected 28 days after the second AZD1222 dose. The rearrangement joins TRBV28 to TRBJ1-5; tentatively, D is TRBD1 (5 bases). The CDR3 DNA reads as TGTGCCAGCAGTCCCCAGGGCAGGCGGAATCAGCCCCAGCATTTT. Translated: CASSPQGRRNQPQHF.